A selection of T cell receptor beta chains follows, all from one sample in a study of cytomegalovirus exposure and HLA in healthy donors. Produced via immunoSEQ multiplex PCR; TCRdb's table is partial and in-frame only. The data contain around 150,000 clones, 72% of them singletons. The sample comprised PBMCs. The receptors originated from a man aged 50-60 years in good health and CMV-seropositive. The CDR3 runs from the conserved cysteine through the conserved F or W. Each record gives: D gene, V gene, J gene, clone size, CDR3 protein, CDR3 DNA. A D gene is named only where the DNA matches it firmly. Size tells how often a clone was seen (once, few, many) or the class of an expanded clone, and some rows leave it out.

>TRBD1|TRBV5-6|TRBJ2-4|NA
CASSLLQGGGNIQYF
TGTGCCAGCAGCTTGCTACAGGGGGGTGGAAACATTCAGTACTTC
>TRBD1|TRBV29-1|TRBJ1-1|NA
CSLWDSENTEAFF
TGCAGCCTTTGGGACAGTGAGAACACTGAAGCTTTCTTT
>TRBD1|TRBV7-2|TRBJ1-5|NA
CASSARQGNQPQHF
TGTGCCAGCAGCGCCCGACAGGGGAATCAGCCCCAGCATTTT
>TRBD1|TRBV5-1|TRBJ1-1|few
CASSGQGVNTEAFF
TGCGCCAGCAGCGGACAGGGGGTAAACACTGAAGCTTTCTTT
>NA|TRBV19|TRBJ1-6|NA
CASSIDRLNSPLHF
TGTGCCAGTAGTATAGACAGACTTAATTCACCCCTCCACTTT
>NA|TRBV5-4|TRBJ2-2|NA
CASSTVTSRWTGELFF
TGTGCCAGCAGCACCGTGACAAGTCGGTGGACCGGGGAGCTGTTTTTT
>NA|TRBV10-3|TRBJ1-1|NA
CAISPRDNSLNTEAFF
TGTGCCATCAGCCCCCGGGACAATTCTTTAAACACTGAAGCTTTCTTT
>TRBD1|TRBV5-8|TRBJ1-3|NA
CASSLGDRAGNTIYF
TGTGCCAGCAGCTTGGGGGACAGGGCTGGAAACACCATATATTTT
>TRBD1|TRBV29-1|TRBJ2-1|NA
CSVVQWTGGYEQFF
TGCAGCGTTGTTCAATGGACAGGGGGCTATGAGCAGTTCTTC
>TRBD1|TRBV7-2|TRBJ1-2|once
CASSWQGAGNGYTF
TGTGCCAGCAGCTGGCAGGGGGCTGGGAATGGCTACACCTTC
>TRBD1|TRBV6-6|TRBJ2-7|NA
CASSLQGTYEQYF
TGTGCCAGCAGTTTACAGGGGACCTACGAGCAGTACTTC
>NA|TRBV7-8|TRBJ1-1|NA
CASSSRQLNTEAFF
TGTGCCAGCAGCTCGCGACAGTTGAACACTGAAGCTTTCTTT
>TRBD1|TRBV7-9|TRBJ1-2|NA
CASSYGQGNYGYTF
TGTGCCAGCAGCTATGGACAGGGCAACTATGGCTACACCTTC
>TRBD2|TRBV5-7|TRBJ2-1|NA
CASSLPRREGYNEQFF
TGTGCCAGCAGCCTCCCGAGGCGGGAGGGTTACAATGAGCAGTTCTTC
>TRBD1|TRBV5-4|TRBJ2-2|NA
CASTPGGQGSTGELFF
TGTGCCAGCACCCCGGGGGGACAGGGGAGTACCGGGGAGCTGTTTTTT
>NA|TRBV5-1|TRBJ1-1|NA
CASSLSAGDTEAFF
TGCGCCAGCAGCTTGTCGGCCGGGGACACTGAAGCTTTCTTT
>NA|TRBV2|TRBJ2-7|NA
CASSAPLYYEQYF
TGTGCCAGCAGTGCCCCTCTTTACTACGAGCAGTACTTC
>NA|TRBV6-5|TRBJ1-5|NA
CASNPDSSNQPQHF
TGTGCCAGCAATCCAGACAGTAGCAATCAGCCCCAGCATTTT
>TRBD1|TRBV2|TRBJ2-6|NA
CASSKDRTDSGANVLTF
TGTGCCAGCAGTAAGGACAGGACGGACTCTGGGGCCAACGTCCTGACTTTC
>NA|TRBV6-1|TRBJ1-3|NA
CASSVDWSSGNTIYF
TGTGCCAGCAGCGTCGACTGGAGCTCTGGAAACACCATATATTTT
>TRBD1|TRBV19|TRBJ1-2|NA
CASTLGQGLHYGYTF
TGTGCCAGTACCTTAGGACAGGGTTTACACTATGGCTACACCTTC
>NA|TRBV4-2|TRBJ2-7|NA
CASSPGYEQYF
TGTGCCAGCAGCCCAGGTTACGAGCAGTACTTC
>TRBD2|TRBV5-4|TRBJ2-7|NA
CASSSTSGSFREQYF
TGTGCCAGCAGCTCTACTAGCGGGAGTTTCCGCGAGCAGTACTTC
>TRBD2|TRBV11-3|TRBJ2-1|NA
CASSQTGTIRTSYNEQFF
TGTGCCAGCAGCCAAACTGGGACTATAAGAACTTCCTACAATGAGCAGTTCTTC
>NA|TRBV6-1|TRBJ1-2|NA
CASSEVRPLGYTF
TGTGCCAGCAGTGAAGTGCGGCCGTTGGGCTACACCTTC
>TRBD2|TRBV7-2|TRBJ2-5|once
CASSVGLAGAETQYF
TGTGCCAGCAGCGTGGGACTAGCGGGAGCAGAGACCCAGTACTTC
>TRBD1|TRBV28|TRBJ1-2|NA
CAIRTGVDYGYTF
TGTGCCATCCGGACAGGGGTAGACTATGGCTACACCTTC
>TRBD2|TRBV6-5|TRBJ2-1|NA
CASHSGGSYNEQFF
TGTGCCAGTCACAGCGGGGGTTCATACAATGAGCAGTTCTTC
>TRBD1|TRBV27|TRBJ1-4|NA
CASSLRSGTANEKLFF
TGTGCCAGCAGTTTACGGTCGGGGACAGCTAATGAAAAACTGTTTTTT
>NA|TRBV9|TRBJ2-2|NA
CASSTRGGGNERGNTGELFF
TGTGCCAGCAGCACCCGAGGAGGGGGCAACGAACGTGGGAACACCGGGGAGCTGTTTTTT
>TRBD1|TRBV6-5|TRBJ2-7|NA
CASSLNRGTYEQYF
TGTGCCAGCAGCCTTAACAGGGGGACCTACGAGCAGTACTTC
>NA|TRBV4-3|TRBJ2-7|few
CASSQDYARGYEQYF
TGCGCCAGCAGCCAAGATTATGCCAGGGGCTACGAGCAGTACTTC
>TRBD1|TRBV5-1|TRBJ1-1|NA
CASTRQGPNTEAFF
TGCGCCAGCACTCGACAGGGGCCGAACACTGAAGCTTTCTTT
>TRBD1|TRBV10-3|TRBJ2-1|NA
CAITDRGLYNEQFF
TGTGCCATCACGGACAGGGGGCTCTACAATGAGCAGTTCTTC
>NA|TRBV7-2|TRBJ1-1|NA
CASSLGSGRGAVAFF
TGTGCCAGCAGCTTAGGGTCAGGTCGGGGGGCGGTAGCTTTCTTT
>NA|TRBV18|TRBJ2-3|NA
CASSRTASTDTQYF
TGTGCCAGCTCACGGACAGCTTCCACAGATACGCAGTATTTT
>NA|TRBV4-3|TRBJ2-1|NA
CASSLLGGGGHNEQFF
TGCGCCAGCAGCCTTCTAGGGGGCGGGGGGCACAATGAGCAGTTCTTC
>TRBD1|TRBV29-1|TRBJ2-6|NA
CSVPGTGSSGANVLTF
TGCAGCGTTCCTGGGACAGGGAGCTCTGGGGCCAACGTCCTGACTTTC
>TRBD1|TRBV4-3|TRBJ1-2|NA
CASTRDRANYGYTF
TGCGCCAGCACCCGGGACAGGGCAAACTATGGCTACACCTTC
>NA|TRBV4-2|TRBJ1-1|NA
CASSQTGQNTEAFF
TGTGCCAGCAGCCAGACAGGCCAGAACACTGAAGCTTTCTTT
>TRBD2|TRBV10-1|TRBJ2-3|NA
CARFGEGTLHSTDTQYF
TGCGCCCGCTTCGGGGAGGGTACATTACATAGCACAGATACGCAGTATTTT
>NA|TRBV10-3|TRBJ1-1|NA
CAISGGDTEAFF
TGTGCCATCAGTGGGGGGGACACTGAAGCTTTCTTT